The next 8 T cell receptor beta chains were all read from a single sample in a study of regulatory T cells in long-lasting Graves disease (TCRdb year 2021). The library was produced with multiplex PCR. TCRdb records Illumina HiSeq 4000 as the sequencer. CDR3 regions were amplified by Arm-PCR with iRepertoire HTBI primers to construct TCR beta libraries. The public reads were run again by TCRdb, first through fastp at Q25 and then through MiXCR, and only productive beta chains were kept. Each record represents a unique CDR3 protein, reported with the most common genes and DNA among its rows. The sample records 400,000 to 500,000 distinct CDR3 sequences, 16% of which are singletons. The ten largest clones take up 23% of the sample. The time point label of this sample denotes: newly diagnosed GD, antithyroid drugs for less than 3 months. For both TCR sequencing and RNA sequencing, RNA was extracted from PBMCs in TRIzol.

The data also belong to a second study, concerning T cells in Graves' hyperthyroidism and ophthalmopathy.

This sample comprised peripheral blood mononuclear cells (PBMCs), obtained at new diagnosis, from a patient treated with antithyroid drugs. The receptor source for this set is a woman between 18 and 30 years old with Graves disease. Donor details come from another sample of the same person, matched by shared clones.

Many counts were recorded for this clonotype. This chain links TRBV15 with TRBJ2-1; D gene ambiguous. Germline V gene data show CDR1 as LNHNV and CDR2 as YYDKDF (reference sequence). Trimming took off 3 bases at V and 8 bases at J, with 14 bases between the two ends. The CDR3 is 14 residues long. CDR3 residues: CATSSNGDGDEQFF. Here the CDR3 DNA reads TGTGCCACCAGCAGTAATGGAGACGGTGATGAGCAGTTCTTC.

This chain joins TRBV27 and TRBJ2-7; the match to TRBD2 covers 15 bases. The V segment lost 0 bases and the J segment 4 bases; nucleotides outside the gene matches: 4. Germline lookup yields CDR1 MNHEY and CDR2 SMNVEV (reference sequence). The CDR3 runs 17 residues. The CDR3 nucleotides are TGTGCCAGCAGTTTATCGGGGACTAGCGGGAGGTTGTACGAGCAGTACTTC. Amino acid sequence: CASSLSGTSGRLYEQYF.

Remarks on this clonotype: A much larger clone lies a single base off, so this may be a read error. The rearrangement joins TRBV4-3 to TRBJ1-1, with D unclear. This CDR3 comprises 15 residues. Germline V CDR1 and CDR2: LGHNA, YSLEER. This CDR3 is CASSQDGRRVTDAFF. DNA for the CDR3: TGCGCCAGCAGCCAAGATGGGAGGAGAGTCACTGACGCTTTCTTT.

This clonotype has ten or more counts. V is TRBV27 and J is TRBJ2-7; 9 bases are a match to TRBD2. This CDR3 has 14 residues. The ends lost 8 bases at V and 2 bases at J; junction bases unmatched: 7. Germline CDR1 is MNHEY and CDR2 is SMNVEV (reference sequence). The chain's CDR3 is CASWGLAGPYEQYF. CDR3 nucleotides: TGTGCCAGCTGGGGGCTAGCGGGACCCTACGAGCAGTACTTC.

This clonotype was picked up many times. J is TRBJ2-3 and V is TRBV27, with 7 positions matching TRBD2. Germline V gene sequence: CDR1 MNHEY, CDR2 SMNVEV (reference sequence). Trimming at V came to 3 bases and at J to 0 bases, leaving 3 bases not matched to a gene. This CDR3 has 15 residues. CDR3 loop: CASSFGGRSTDTQYF. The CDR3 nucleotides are TGTGCCAGCAGTTTTGGCGGGAGAAGCACAGATACGCAGTATTTT.

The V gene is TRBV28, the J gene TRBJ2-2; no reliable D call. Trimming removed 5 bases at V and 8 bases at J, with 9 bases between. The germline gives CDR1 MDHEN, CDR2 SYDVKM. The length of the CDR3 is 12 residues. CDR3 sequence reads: CASSTLLGELFF. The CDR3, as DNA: TGTGCCAGCAGTACCCTTCTTGGGGAGCTGTTTTTT.

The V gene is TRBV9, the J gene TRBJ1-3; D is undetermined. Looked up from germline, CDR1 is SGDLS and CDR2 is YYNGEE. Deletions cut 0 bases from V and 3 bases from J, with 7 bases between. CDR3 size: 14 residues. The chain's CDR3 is CASSVDGDGNTIYF. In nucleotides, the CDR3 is TGTGCCAGCAGCGTAGATGGGGATGGAAACACCATATATTTT.

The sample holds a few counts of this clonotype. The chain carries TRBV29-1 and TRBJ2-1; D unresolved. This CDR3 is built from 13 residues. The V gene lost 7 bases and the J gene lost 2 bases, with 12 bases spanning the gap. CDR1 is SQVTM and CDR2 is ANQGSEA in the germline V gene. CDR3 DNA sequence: TGCAGCGCCTCACTATACACCTACAATGAGCAGTTCTTC. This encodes CSASLYTYNEQFF.